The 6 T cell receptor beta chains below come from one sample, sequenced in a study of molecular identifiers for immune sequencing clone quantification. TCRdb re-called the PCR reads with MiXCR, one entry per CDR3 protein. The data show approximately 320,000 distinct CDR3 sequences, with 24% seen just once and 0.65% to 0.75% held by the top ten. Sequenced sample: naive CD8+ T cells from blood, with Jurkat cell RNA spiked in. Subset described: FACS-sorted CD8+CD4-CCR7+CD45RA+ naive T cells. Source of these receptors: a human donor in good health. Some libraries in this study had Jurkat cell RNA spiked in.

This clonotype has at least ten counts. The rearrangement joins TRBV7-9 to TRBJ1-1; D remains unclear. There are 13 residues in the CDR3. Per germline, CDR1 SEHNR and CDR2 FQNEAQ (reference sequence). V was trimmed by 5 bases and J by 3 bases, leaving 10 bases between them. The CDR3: CASSPTVDTEAFF. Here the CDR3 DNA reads TGTGCCAGCAGCCCTACGGTAGACACTGAAGCTTTCTTT.

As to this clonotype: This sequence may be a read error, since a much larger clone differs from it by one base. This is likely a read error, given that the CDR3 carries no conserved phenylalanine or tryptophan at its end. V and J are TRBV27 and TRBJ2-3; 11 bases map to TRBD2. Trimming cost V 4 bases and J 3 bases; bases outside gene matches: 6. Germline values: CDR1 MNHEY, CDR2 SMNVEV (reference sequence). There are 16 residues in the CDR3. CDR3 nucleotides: TGTGCCAGCAGTTGGGCGGGACTAGCGGATACAGATACGCAGTATTTA. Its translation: CASSWAGLADTDTQYL.

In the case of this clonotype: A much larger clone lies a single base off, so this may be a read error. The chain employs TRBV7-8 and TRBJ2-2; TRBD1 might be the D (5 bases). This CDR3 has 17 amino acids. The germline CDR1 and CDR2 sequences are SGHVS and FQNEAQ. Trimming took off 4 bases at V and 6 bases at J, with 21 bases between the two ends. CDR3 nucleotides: TGTGCCAGCAGCTCCACAAGAAAGGACAAGGAGCCCGGGGAGCTGTTTTTT. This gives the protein CASSSTRKDKEPGELFF.

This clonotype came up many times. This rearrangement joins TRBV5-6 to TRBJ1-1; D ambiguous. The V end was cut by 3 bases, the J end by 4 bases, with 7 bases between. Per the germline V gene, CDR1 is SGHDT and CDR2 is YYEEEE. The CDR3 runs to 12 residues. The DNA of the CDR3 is TGTGCCAGCAGCTCGTCTGCCACTGAAGCTTTCTTT. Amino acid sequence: CASSSSATEAFF. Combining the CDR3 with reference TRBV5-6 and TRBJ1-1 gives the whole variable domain DAGVTQSPTHLIKTRGQQVTLRCSPKSGHDTVSWYQQALGQGPQFIFQYYEEEERQRGNFPDRFSGHQFPNYSSELNVNALLLGDSALYLCASSSSATEAFFGQGTRLTVV.

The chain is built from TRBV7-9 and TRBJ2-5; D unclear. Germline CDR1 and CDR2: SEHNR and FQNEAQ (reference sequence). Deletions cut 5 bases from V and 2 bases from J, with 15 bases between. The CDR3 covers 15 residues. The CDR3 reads CASSHFGGPQETQYF. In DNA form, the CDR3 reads TGTGCCAGCAGCCATTTCGGTGGACCTCAAGAGACCCAGTACTTC.

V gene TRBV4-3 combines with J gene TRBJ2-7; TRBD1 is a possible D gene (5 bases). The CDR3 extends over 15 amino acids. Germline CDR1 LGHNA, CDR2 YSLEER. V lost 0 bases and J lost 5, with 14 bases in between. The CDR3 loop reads CASSQDAGMLDEQYF. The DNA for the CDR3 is TGCGCCAGCAGCCAAGATGCAGGGATGTTGGACGAGCAGTACTTC.